This TCR beta chain was retrieved from a study of CD8 T cells in Susac syndrome. The sequenced target, TCR beta, came from blood CD8+ and CD4+ T cells. Fulfillment of recently defined diagnostic criteria for definite or probable disease was shown by the patients with Susac syndrome. The authors negatively isolated CD8+ and CD4+ T cells and FACS-enriched TEMRA cells. Reverse transcription of about 0.5 to 1 ug RNA used random hexamers. With immunoSEQ multiplex PCR, TCR beta CDR3 was amplified across 54 Vbeta and 13 Jbeta. TCRdb re-called the immunoSEQ multiplex PCR reads through MiXCR, storing one row per CDR3 protein. The sample lists 100,000 to 150,000 distinct CDR3 sequences, just under 95% seen once, with approximately 0.2% in the top ten. This receptor was identified in a human donor with Susac syndrome. The source material was CD8+ T cells from PBMCs.

The chain's CDR3 is CASSVAGDTDTQYF. The CDR3, as DNA: TGTGCCAGCAGCGTAGCTGGGGACACAGATACGCAGTATTTT. This chain joins TRBV9 and TRBJ2-3; no definite D call. Trimming left V 0 bases short and J 2 bases short, with 7 bases between. This CDR3 region has 14 residues. Germline CDR1 and CDR2: SGDLS and YYNGEE. Full variable domain (missing parts from reference TRBV9 and TRBJ2-3): DSGVTQTPKHLITATGQRVTLRCSPRSGDLSVYWYQQSLDQGLQFLIQYYNGEERAKGNILERFSAQQFPDLHSELNLSSLELGDSALYFCASSVAGDTDTQYFGPGTRLTVL.